This entry lists 10 T cell receptor beta chains sequenced from one sample in a study of T cell responses to AZD1222 COVID-19 vaccine (dated by TCRdb to about 2021). Explained via the paper, the time point label denotes: baseline before first vaccination. The library was prepared using the immunoSEQ multiplex PCR assay. Entries here come from immuneACCESS through TCRdb and include only in-frame sequences with V and J called. Some clones fail to appear in such tables; in the studies checked, an unresolved V gene covers under half of the shortfall, and the cause of the remainder is unknown. The sample has approximately 35,000 clones on record, roughly 90% of them singletons. Jointly, the top ten make up 5.5% to 7.5% of the sample. Sample: peripheral blood, taken on day 0 of AZD1222 vaccination. These receptor sequences come from an adult in good health.

The chain links TRBV6-4 to TRBJ2-3, with a tentative D call TRBD1 (6 bases). The germline gives CDR1 MRHNA, CDR2 SNTAGT. This CDR3 has 13 amino acids. Trimming shortened V by 2 bases and J by 4 bases, and 7 bases separated the two germline ends. The DNA for the CDR3 is TGTGCCAGCAGTGACGGACAGCCAGATACGCAGTATTTT. This codes for CASSDGQPDTQYF.

This clone has just one count. The chain links TRBV11-2 to TRBJ1-2; TRBD1 matches at 7 bases. The CDR3 covers 14 residues. The germline gives CDR1 SGHAT, CDR2 FQNNGV. After removal of 5 bases from V and 4 bases from J, the junction contained 7 bases not matched to a gene. The CDR3 is CASSGQAGGYGYTF. CDR3 sequence (DNA): TGTGCCAGCAGCGGACAGGCCGGGGGCTATGGCTACACCTTC.

This chain links TRBV15 with TRBJ1-5; D remains ambiguous. This CDR3 is built from 16 residues. Trimming removed 0 bases at V and 4 bases at J, with 13 bases between. In germline, CDR1 is LNHNV, CDR2 YYDKDF (reference sequence). The CDR3 DNA sequence: TGTGCCACCAGCAGAGATAGGGCTGAGGGAAATCAGCCCCAGCATTTT. It encodes CATSRDRAEGNQPQHF. Drawing the rest from reference TRBV15 and TRBJ1-5, the complete variable domain is DAMVIQNPRYQVTQFGKPVTLSCSQTLNHNVMYWYQQKSSQAPKLLFHYYDKDFNNEADTPDNFQSRRPNTSFCFLDIRSPGLGDTAMYLCATSRDRAEGNQPQHFGDGTRLSIL.

V usage is TRBV5-1 and J usage is TRBJ2-3; the D is unclear. Trimming shortened V by 0 bases and J by 0 bases, and 5 bases separated the two germline ends. Germline CDR1 SGHRS, CDR2 YFSETQ. The CDR3 is 14 amino acids. The CDR3 protein is CASSLEPSTDTQYF. The CDR3 bases are TGCGCCAGCAGCTTGGAGCCTAGCACAGATACGCAGTATTTT.

CDR3 residues: CASSKSTSGIQETQYF. CDR3 nucleotide sequence: TGTGCCAGCAGCAAAAGTACTAGCGGGATCCAAGAGACCCAGTACTTC. The chain carries TRBV21-1 and TRBJ2-5; the table's D call TRBD2 went unverified against the DNA. TRBV21-1 is a listed pseudogene. The CDR3 spans 16 residues.

The chain is built from TRBV7-9 and TRBJ1-6, with 8 bases fitting TRBD1. CDR1 SEHNR and CDR2 FQNEAQ come from the germline V gene (reference sequence). This CDR3 is built from 15 residues. Trimming cost V 5 bases and J 9 bases; bases outside gene matches: 9. CDR3 in amino acids: CASSPHRDRSSPLHF. CDR3 DNA: TGTGCCAGCAGCCCGCACCGGGACAGGTCTTCACCCCTCCACTTT.

V usage is TRBV4-3 and J usage is TRBJ1-2, with D hard to call. CDR3 length: 15 residues. The V gene's germline CDR1 is LGHNA and CDR2 YSLEER. V dropped 0 bases and J dropped 0 bases, with 8 bases sitting between them. This chain's CDR3 is CASSQEGLANYGYTF. The CDR3 coding sequence is TGCGCCAGCAGCCAAGAGGGGTTGGCTAACTATGGCTACACCTTC.

This clone was counted between two and nine times. The V and J genes are TRBV28 and TRBJ2-3, with TRBD2 matching 11 bases. The germline V gene has CDR1 MDHEN and CDR2 SYDVKM. Unmatched junction bases numbered 8, after V lost 4 bases and J lost 2 bases. The CDR3 runs to 17 residues. CDR3 sequence reads: CASSSLAGGPPTDTQYF. The CDR3 region has the DNA TGTGCCAGCAGTTCGCTAGCGGGGGGCCCACCCACAGATACGCAGTATTTT.

This clone was seen only once. The genes are TRBV6-6 and TRBJ1-5; the D gene is possibly TRBD1 (5 bases). The CDR3 loop spans 15 amino acids. V gave up 3 bases and J gave up 2 bases, with 11 bases separating them. Germline V gives CDR1 MNHNY, CDR2 SVGAGI (reference sequence). The CDR3 DNA reads TGTGCCAGCAGTTATGGGGGGGTAGGCAATCAGCCCCAGCATTTT. Translated: CASSYGGVGNQPQHF.

The chain joins TRBV2 to TRBJ1-4; D uncertain. CDR1 SNHLY and CDR2 FYNNEI come from the germline V gene. The V and J ends lost 5 bases and 6 bases respectively, with 13 bases between them. CDR3 length: 14 amino acids. The CDR3 sequence is CASSSPGPYEKLFF. In nucleotides, the CDR3 is TGTGCCAGCAGTTCTCCGGGTCCGTATGAAAAACTGTTTTTT.